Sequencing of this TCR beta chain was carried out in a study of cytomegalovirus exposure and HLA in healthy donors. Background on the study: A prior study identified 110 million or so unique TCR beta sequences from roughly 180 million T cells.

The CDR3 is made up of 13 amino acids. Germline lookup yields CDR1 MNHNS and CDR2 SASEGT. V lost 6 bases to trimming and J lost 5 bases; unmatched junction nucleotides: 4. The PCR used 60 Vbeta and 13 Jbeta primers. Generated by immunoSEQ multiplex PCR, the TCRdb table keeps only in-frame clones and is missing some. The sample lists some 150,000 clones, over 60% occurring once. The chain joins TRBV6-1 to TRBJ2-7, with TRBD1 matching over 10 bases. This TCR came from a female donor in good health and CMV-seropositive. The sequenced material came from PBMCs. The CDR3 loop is CASSRDRGDEQYF. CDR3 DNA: TGTGCCAGCAGCCGGGACAGGGGCGACGAGCAGTACTTC.